A single sample is the source of the 16 T cell receptor beta chains below, sequenced in a study of T-cell reconstitution after alpha-beta-depleted transplantation in children. A TCRbeta library incorporating unique molecular identifiers was prepared. TCRdb fed the PCR reads into MiXCR, producing one record per CDR3 protein. Among fewer than 250,000 distinct CDR3 sequences, around 7.5% were seen once, and the ten largest hold roughly 5.8%. The sample was PBMCs, mostly from graft donor cells, taken 180 days after TCRalphabeta/CD19-depleted stem cell transplant. These receptors originate from a male patient younger than 18 who had a stem cell transplant for acute lymphoblastic leukemia, so the T cells may come from the graft donor.

Concerning this clonotype: Since a much larger clone is just one base distant, this may be a read error. The chain combines TRBV20-1 with TRBJ2-7, with 7 bases fitting TRBD2. The CDR3 length is 14 residues. J gave up 4 bases and V 2 bases, and 8 bases lay outside the gene matches. From germline, CDR1 is DFQATT and CDR2 SNEGSKA (reference sequence). For the CDR3, the DNA is TGCAGTGCTAGACCCGTGACTAGCCGGTACGAGCAGTACTTC. Translated: CSARPVTSRYEQYF.

The J gene is TRBJ2-1, the V gene TRBV18; the D is unclear. The V end was cut by 0 bases, the J end by 6 bases, with 9 bases between. This CDR3 comprises 14 residues. From germline, CDR1 is KGHSH and CDR2 LQKENI. The CDR3 sequence: CASSPPVQRNEQFF. The CDR3 bases are TGTGCCAGCTCACCACCGGTACAGCGCAATGAGCAGTTCTTC.

This clonotype was seen many times. V is TRBV7-8 and J is TRBJ2-7; D not certain. This CDR3 has 16 residues. CDR1 and CDR2 (germline): SGHVS, FQNEAQ. V gave up 3 bases and J gave up 3 bases, with 18 bases separating them. In DNA form, the CDR3 reads TGTGCCAGCAGCTTCTTTGTGTCCCCAATATACTACGAGCAGTACTTC. Translating gives CASSFFVSPIYYEQYF.

This clonotype was counted many times. The V and J genes are TRBV18 and TRBJ1-2, with D perhaps matching TRBD1 (6 bases). The CDR3 totals 16 residues. Trimming removed 3 bases from V and 6 bases from J, with 20 bases in between. Germline assignment: CDR1 KGHSH and CDR2 LQKENI. The CDR3 sequence: CASSPLPRTALDGYTF. The CDR3 DNA is TGTGCCAGCTCACCCTTGCCGCGGACAGCTTTAGATGGCTACACCTTC.

This clonotype was counted many times. The chain recombines TRBV5-1 with TRBJ1-2; D is possibly TRBD1 (5 bases). The germline gives CDR1 SGHRS, CDR2 YFSETQ. The CDR3 runs to 15 residues. The ends were cut back, 1 base at V and 2 bases at J, with 12 bases in the middle. Written as DNA, the CDR3 is TGCGCCAGCAGCTTGAACGCGGGGCCCAACTATGGCTACACCTTC. It encodes CASSLNAGPNYGYTF.

This clonotype was counted many times. V and J are TRBV19 and TRBJ2-3; D perhaps matches TRBD1 (5 bases). This CDR3 is 13 amino acids long. Trimming took 1 base from V and 10 from J, leaving 12 bases between them. The germline V gene encodes CDR1 LNHDA and CDR2 SQIVND (reference sequence). DNA for the CDR3: TGTGCCAGTAGTATAGGCTCAGGGCCCCCGCAGTATTTT. As protein: CASSIGSGPPQYF.

This clonotype was counted at least ten times. This rearrangement joins TRBV28 to TRBJ2-7; possibly TRBD1 for D (6 bases). CDR3 size: 12 residues. CDR1 and CDR2 from the germline V gene are MDHEN and SYDVKM. V lost 2 bases and J lost 7, with 9 bases in between. The DNA for the CDR3 is TGTGCCAGCAGTTTAGTCGACAGGGAGCAGTACTTC. This sequence encodes CASSLVDREQYF.

In this sample, this clonotype turned up many times. V and J are TRBV4-3 and TRBJ1-6, with D maybe TRBD1 (5 bases). Germline lookup yields CDR1 LGHNA and CDR2 YSLEER. Deletions cut 0 bases from V and 5 bases from J, with 11 bases between. This CDR3 comprises 16 residues. The CDR3 nucleotides are TGCGCCAGCAGCCAAGAGGGGGACCGTGATAATTCACCCCTCCACTTT. This encodes CASSQEGDRDNSPLHF.

The chain couples TRBV6-1 to TRBJ2-1, with 7 bases identical to TRBD1. In germline, CDR1 is MNHNS, CDR2 SASEGT. The CDR3 covers 12 residues. With 6 bases clipped from V and 5 bases from J, the junction kept 1 base outside the gene matches. The CDR3 bases are TGTGCCAGCAGGGGACAGAACAATGAGCAGTTCTTC. Translated: CASRGQNNEQFF.

This clonotype came up many times. The chain uses TRBV20-1 and TRBJ2-7; the match to TRBD2 covers 10 bases. Losses at the gene ends were 4 bases for V and 7 bases for J; bases not matched to a gene: 10. The CDR3 sequence is 14 residues long. From germline, CDR1 is DFQATT and CDR2 SNEGSKA (reference sequence). This CDR3 reads CSATPSGRTREQYF. CDR3 DNA sequence: TGCAGTGCTACTCCTAGCGGGAGAACGAGGGAGCAGTACTTC.

Notes on this clonotype: A much larger clone sits a single nucleotide away, making a read error possible. This chain links TRBV3-1 with TRBJ2-2, with TRBD2 identical over 8 bases. Germline loops: CDR1 LGHDT, CDR2 YNNKEL (reference sequence). With V trimmed by 2 bases and J by 7 bases, 12 bases remained unmatched. This CDR3 is built from 17 residues. The CDR3 DNA reads TGTGCCAGCAGCCAACGGATATTAGCGGGACCGGGCGGGGAGCTGTTTTTT. It yields the protein CASSQRILAGPGGELFF.

The chain uses TRBV5-1 and TRBJ2-5; the D is unclear. V lost 0 bases, J lost 4 bases, and 19 bases lay in between. Germline loops: CDR1 SGHRS, CDR2 YFSETQ. The CDR3 has 17 amino acids. CDR3 sequence: CASSLAHGPPHRETQYF. CDR3 DNA sequence: TGCGCCAGCAGCTTGGCCCATGGCCCCCCTCACCGAGAGACCCAGTACTTC.

There are a few counts of this clonotype. This rearrangement joins TRBV2 to TRBJ2-6; maybe TRBD1 (6 bases). Germline-derived CDR1 and CDR2 are SNHLY and FYNNEI. The CDR3 is made up of 14 amino acids. V was clipped by 6 bases and J by 4 bases, with 10 bases between them. The CDR3 nucleotides read TGTGCCAGCAGCGTAGGACAGGGGGCCAACGTCCTGACTTTC. It is translated as CASSVGQGANVLTF.

This clonotype was seen many times. The rearrangement uses TRBV10-3 and TRBJ2-2; 9 bases are a match to TRBD1. This CDR3 is 19 amino acids long. Trimming at V came to 0 bases and at J to 5 bases, leaving 13 bases not matched to a gene. Germline CDR1 and CDR2: ENHRY and SYGVKD. This CDR3 is CAISESAGQGRRWTGELFF. As DNA, the CDR3 is TGTGCCATCAGTGAGTCTGCGGGACAGGGAAGGAGGTGGACCGGGGAGCTGTTTTTT.

This clonotype was seen ten or more times. The chain uses TRBV7-2 and TRBJ1-5; D call uncertain. The CDR3 loop spans 15 amino acids. Trimming removed 3 bases from V and 1 base from J, with 10 bases in between. Germline V gives CDR1 SGHTA, CDR2 FQGNSA. CDR3 coding DNA: TGTGCCAGCAGCTTGTTTTTCGGAAGCAATCAGCCCCAGCATTTT. Its translation is CASSLFFGSNQPQHF.

This clonotype occurred many times. The chain recombines TRBV29-1 with TRBJ2-7; 11 bases are a match to TRBD1. Germline V gives CDR1 SQVTM, CDR2 ANQGSEA. Trimming at V came to 4 bases and at J to 4 bases, leaving 6 bases not matched to a gene. This CDR3 has 14 residues. CDR3 nucleotide sequence: TGCAGCGTTGGCCCCCGGGACAGGGGGTACGAGCAGTACTTC. Translation: CSVGPRDRGYEQYF.